Here is one T cell receptor (beta chain) with its context. Its antigen is unknown. V trimming: 1 base; J trimming: 3 bases; junction bases outside the gene matches: 7. The CDR3 extends over 16 amino acids. Germline V CDR1 and CDR2: MNHEY, SVGAGI. These data belong to a study of human T cells and chemical hapten exposure. Points from the study as a whole: TCRs exceeding 1 in 1000 frequency stayed unchanged with DPC sensitization. While controls formed fewer of them, expanded TCRs formed significantly more large CDR3 similarity clusters.

TCRdb itself ran the RACE reads through MiXCR, one entry per CDR3 protein. The sample lists about 190,000 distinct CDR3 sequences, about 25% occurring once. Time point reported: patch test 3, about 24 weeks after DPC sensitization. Noted treatment: therapeutic diphenylcyclopropenone sensitization with weekly scalp DPC. Here the sequenced sample was whole blood, taken in connection with sensitization to the hapten diphenylcyclopropenone (DPC). The TCR was taken from a woman aged 40-49 years with alopecia areata. Some clones in this sample may be carry-over from other donors' samples. The chain uses TRBV6-5 and TRBJ2-3, with 7 bases aligning to TRBD1. The CDR3 DNA reads TGTGCCAGCAGTTACTTGAGACAGGGAAGTACAGATACGCAGTATTTT. This translates into CASSYLRQGSTDTQYF.